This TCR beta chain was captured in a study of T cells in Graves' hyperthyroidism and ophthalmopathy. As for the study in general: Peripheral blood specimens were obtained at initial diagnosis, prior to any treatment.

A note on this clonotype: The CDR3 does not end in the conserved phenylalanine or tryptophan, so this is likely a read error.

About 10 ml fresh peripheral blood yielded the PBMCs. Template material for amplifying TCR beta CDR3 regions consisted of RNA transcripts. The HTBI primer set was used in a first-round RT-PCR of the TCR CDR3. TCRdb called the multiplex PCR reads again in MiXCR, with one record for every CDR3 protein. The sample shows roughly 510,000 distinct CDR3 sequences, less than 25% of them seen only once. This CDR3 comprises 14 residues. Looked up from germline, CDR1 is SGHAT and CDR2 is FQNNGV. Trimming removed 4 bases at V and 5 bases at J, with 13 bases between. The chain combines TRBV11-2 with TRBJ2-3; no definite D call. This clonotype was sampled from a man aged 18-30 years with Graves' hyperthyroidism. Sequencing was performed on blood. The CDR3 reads CASSSLLGIDTQYC. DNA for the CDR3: TGTGCCAGCAGCTCCCTCCTAGGTATAGATACGCAGTATTGT.